This T cell receptor beta chain was identified in a study of control samples from healthy donors and cancer patients. There are 20 residues in the CDR3. Trimming removed 0 bases from V and 2 bases from J, with 27 bases in between. Per the germline V gene, CDR1 is SGHRS and CDR2 is YFSETQ. TCRdb keeps only in-frame clones here, not all; method: immunoSEQ multiplex PCR. The sample records just over 150,000 clones, about 93% being singletons. The rearrangement links TRBV5-1 to TRBJ2-7; no firm D call. The receptor was derived from a man aged 45 to 65 in good health. Sequenced material: blood. In nucleotides, the CDR3 is TGCGCCAGCAGCTTGGCCAGGAATGTCGCAGGTGGTCGATTTACCTACGAGCAGTACTTC. This translates into CASSLARNVAGGRFTYEQYF. The entire variable domain, with the rest obtained from reference TRBV5-1 and TRBJ2-7, is as follows: KAGVTQTPRYLIKTRGQQVTLSCSPISGHRSVSWYQQTPGQGLQFLFEYFSETQRNKGNFPGRFSGRQFSNSRSEMNVSTLELGDSALYLCASSLARNVAGGRFTYEQYFGPGTRLTVT.